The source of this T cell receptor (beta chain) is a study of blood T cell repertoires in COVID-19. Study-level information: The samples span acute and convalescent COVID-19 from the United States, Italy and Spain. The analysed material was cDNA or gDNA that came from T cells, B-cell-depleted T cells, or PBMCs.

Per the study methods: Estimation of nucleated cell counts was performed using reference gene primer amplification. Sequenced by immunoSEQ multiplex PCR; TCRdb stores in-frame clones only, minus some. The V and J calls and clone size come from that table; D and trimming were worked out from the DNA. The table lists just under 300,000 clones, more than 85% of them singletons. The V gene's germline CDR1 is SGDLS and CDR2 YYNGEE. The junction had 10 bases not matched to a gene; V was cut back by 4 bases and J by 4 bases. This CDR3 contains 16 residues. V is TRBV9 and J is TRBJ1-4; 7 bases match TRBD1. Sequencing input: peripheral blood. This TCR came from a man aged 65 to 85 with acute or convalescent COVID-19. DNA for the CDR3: TGTGCCAGCAGCCCGGGACAGCAAAGAAGTAATGAAAAACTGTTTTTT. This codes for CASSPGQQRSNEKLFF.